This paragraph covers one T cell receptor (beta chain) sequence. The antigen remains undetermined. This specimen comes from a study of cytomegalovirus exposure and HLA in healthy donors. Study results and limitations: Indistinguishability led to the exclusion of some V segments, TRBV6-2 and TRBV6-3 included. In a later analysis, several top co-occurrence clusters appeared linked to parvovirus B19, influenza, CMV and Epstein-Barr virus.

Those who donated were healthy bone marrow donors. The PCR made use of 60 Vbeta and 13 Jbeta primers. Measured with immunoSEQ multiplex PCR; TCRdb has only the in-frame clones, and not every one. Counted here are approximately 160,000 clones, 80% occurring once; the ten biggest clones make up roughly 9.3%. CDR3 length: 12 residues. V was clipped by 0 bases and J by 5 bases, with 5 bases between them. Germline CDR1 is SGHNT and CDR2 is YYREEE (reference sequence). V usage is TRBV5-4 and J usage is TRBJ1-2; D not certain. The receptor comes from a man between 18 and 35 years old in good health and CMV-seropositive. The sequenced sample consisted of PBMCs. The CDR3 nucleotides are TGTGCCAGCAGCTTGGCGGGATATGGCTACACCTTC. It translates to CASSLAGYGYTF.